The source of this TCR beta chain is a study of blood T cell repertoires in COVID-19. As for the study in general: The United States, Italy and Spain supplied acute and convalescent COVID-19 samples. Sample material is recorded as cDNA or gDNA derived from T cells, B-cell-depleted T cells, or PBMCs.

Trimming removed 4 bases at V and 6 bases at J, with 13 bases between. There are 13 residues in the CDR3. Germline V gene sequence: CDR1 SGHAT, CDR2 FQDESV (reference sequence). As originally analysed: For nucleated cells, counts were estimated from reference gene primer amplification. Produced via immunoSEQ multiplex PCR; TCRdb's table is partial and in-frame only. That table is the source of V, J and clone size, and D and trimming were worked out from the DNA. The sample lists some 270,000 clones; more than 85% were seen once. Material for sequencing was peripheral blood. This chain uses TRBV11-1 with TRBJ2-7; D is possibly TRBD2 (5 bases). The origin of this receptor is a man aged 25-40 years with acute or convalescent COVID-19. The CDR3 DNA is TGTGCCAGCAGCTCCGGGGAGCAGCGCGAGCAGTACTTC. It is translated as CASSSGEQREQYF.